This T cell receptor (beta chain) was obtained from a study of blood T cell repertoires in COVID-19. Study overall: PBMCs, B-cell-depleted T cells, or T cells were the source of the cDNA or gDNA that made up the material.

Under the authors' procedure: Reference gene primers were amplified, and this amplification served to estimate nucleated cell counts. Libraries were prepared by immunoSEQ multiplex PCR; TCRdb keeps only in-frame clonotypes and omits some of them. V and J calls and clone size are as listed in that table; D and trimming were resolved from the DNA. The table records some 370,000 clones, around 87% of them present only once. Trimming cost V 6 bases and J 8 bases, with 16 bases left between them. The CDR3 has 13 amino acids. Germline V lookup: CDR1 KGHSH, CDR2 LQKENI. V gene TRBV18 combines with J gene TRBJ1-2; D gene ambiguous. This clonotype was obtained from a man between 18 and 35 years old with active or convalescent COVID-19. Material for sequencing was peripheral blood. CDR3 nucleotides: TGTGCCAGCTCTCTAGACGGACTTGGAGGCTACACCTTC. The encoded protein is CASSLDGLGGYTF.